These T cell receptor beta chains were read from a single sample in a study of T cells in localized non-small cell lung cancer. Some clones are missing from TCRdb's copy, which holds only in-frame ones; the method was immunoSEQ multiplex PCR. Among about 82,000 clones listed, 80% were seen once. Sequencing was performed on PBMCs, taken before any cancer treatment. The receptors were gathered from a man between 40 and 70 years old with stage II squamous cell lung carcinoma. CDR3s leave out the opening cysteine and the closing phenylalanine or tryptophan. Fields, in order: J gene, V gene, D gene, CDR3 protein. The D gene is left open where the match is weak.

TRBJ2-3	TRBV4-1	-	ASSHEGGTRADTQY
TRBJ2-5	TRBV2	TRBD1	ASSARTGGGETQY
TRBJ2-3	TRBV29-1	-	SVSEGSTSTDTQY
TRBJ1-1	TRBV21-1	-	ASSSQEEGSRNTEAF
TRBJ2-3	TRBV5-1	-	ASSLGYLDPDTQY
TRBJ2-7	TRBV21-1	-	ASSKFKVPGTSGTLVEYEQY
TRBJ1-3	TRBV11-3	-	ASSSTGSGNTIY
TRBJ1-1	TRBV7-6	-	ASSLAPPSMPAF
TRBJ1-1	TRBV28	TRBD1	ASAPGGRTTEAF
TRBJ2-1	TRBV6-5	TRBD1	ASSWRTGGIGEQF
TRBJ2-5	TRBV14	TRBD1	ASSATGTGTYQETQY
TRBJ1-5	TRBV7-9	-	ASSLGSGPNQPQH
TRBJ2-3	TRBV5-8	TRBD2	ASSLAGDGTDTQY
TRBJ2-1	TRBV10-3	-	AIRPGVRDNNEQF
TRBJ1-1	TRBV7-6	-	ASSLEGDGTTEAF
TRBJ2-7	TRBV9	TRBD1	ASSADPGQGNEQY
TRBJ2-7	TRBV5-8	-	ASSLDRRSWDGEQY
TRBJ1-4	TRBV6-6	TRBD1	ASGPTGTNEKLF
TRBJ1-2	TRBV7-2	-	ASSSYYRADYGYT
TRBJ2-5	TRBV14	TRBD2	ASSRGLAGVETQY
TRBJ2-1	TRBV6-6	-	ASSGGSYNEQF
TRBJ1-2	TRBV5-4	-	ASSLSGGGLYGYT
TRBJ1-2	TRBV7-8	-	ASSLETRGEGYGYT
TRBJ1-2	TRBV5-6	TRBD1	ASTKDRGGGYT
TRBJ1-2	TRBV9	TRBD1	ASSITGTGAYGYT
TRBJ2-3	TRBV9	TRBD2	ASSVWRGITDTQY
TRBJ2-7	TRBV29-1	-	SARDFTYEQY
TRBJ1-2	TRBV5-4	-	ASSTPSGPAGGYT
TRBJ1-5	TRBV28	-	ASSHWEINQPQH
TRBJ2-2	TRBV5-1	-	ASASGGTNTGELF
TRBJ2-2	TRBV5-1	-	ASSLSGRSGTGELF
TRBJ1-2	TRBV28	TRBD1	ASSLVGGGKGGYT
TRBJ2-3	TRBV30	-	AWSSGFSTDTQY
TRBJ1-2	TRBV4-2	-	ASSQGVGGAGYT
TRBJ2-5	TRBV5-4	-	ASTGLGETQY
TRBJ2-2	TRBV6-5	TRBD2	ASSYFGGDTGELF
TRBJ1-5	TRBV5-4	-	ASSLIGSNQPQH
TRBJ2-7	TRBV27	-	ASSLGHSYEQY
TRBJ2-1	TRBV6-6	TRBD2	ASSYTSGSYNEQF
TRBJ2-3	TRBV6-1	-	ASRIAGTFRDTQY
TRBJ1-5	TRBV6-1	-	ASSEFGILKPQH
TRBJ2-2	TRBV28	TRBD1	ASSPHGTGAGELF
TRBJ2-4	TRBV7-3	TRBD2	ASSPTPGTSPD
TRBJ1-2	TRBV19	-	ASSTAPMYGYT
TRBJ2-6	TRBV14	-	ASSQGGVGANVLT
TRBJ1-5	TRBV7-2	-	ASSLQGEKQPQH
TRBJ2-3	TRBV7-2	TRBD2	ASSLGGTSGFTYTQY